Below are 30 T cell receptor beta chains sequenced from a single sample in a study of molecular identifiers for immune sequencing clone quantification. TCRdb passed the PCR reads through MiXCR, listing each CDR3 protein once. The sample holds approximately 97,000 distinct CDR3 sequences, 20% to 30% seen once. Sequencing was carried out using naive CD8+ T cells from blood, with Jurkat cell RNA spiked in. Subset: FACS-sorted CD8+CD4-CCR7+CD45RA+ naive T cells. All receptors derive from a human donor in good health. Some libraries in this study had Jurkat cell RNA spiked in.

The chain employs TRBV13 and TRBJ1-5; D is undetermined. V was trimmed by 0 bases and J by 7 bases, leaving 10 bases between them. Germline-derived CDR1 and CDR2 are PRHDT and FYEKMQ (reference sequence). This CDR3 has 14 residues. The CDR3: CASSLGTAKQPQHF. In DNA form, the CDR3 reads TGTGCCAGCAGCTTAGGGACTGCTAAACAGCCCCAGCATTTT.

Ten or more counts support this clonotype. The CDR3, as DNA: TGTGCCTGGAGGGAGGGGTACGAGCAGTACTTC. Translated, it gives CAWREGYEQYF. This chain links TRBV30 with TRBJ2-7, with a possible D match to TRBD2 (6 bases). In germline, CDR1 is GTSNPN, CDR2 SVGIG (reference sequence). Trimming cost V 3 bases and J 4 bases, with 7 bases left between them. The CDR3 consists of 11 residues.

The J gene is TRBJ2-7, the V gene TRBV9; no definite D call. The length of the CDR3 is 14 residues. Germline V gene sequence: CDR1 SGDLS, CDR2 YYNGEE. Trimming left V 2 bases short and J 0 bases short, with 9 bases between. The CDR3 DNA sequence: TGTGCCAGCAGCGTCTCTAACTCCTCCTACGAGCAGTACTTC. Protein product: CASSVSNSSYEQYF.

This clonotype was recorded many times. The CDR3 is CASSQDGYSGGAPDTQYF. CDR3 DNA sequence: TGCGCCAGCAGCCAAGATGGCTATTCGGGGGGGGCCCCAGATACGCAGTATTTT. The V and J genes are TRBV4-1 and TRBJ2-3; 8 nucleotides align to TRBD2. CDR3 length: 18 residues. CDR1 and CDR2 (germline): MGHRA, YSYEKL. With V trimmed by 0 bases and J by 4 bases, 12 bases remained unmatched.

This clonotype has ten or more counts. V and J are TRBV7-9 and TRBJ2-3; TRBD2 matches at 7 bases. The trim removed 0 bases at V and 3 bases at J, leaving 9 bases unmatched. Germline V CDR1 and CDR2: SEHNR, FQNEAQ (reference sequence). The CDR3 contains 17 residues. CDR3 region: CASSLAPGGAETDTQYF. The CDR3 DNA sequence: TGTGCCAGCAGCTTAGCGCCGGGGGGTGCGGAGACAGATACGCAGTATTTT.

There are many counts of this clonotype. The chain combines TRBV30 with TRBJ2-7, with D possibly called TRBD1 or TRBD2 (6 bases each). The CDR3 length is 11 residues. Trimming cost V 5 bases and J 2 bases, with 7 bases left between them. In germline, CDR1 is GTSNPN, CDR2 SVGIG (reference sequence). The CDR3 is CAWRGPYEQYF. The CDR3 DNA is TGTGCCTGGCGGGGGCCCTACGAGCAGTACTTC.

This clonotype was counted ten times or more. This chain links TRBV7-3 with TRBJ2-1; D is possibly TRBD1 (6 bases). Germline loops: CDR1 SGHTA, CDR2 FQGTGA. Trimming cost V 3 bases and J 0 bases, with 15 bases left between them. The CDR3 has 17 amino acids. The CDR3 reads CASSFGPGASSYNEQFF. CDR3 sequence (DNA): TGTGCCAGCAGCTTTGGTCCAGGGGCGAGCTCCTACAATGAGCAGTTCTTC. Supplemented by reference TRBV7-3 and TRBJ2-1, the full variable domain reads GAGVSQTPSNKVTEKGKYVELRCDPISGHTALYWYRQSLGQGPEFLIYFQGTGAADDSGLPNDRFFAVRPEGSVSTLKIQRTERGDSAVYLCASSFGPGASSYNEQFFGPGTRLTVL.

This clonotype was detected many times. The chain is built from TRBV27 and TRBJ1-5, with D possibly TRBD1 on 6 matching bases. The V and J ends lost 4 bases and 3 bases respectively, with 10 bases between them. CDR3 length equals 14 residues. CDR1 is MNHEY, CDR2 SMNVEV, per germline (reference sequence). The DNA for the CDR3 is TGTGCCAGCAGTTGGGGGCCGAACAATCAGCCCCAGCATTTT. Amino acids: CASSWGPNNQPQHF.

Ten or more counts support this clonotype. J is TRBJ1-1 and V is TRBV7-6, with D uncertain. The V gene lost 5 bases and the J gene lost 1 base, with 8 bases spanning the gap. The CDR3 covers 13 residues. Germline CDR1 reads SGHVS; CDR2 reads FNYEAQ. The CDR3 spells CASSRVSNTEAFF. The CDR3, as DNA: TGTGCCAGCAGCCGGGTTTCGAACACTGAAGCTTTCTTT. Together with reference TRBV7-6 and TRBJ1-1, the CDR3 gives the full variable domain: GAGVSQSPRYKVTKRGQDVALRCDPISGHVSLYWYRQALGQGPEFLTYFNYEAQQDKSGLPNDRFSAERPEGSISTLTIQRTEQRDSAMYRCASSRVSNTEAFFGQGTRLTVV.

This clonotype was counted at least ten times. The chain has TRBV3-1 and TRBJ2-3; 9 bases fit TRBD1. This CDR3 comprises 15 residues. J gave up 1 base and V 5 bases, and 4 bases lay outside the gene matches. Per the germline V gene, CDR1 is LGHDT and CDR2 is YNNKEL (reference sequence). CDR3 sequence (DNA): TGTGCCAGCAGCTTGCGGACAGGGGGCACAGATACGCAGTATTTT. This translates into CASSLRTGGTDTQYF.

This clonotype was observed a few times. CDR3 protein: CSARDRRDAQETQYF. DNA of the CDR3: TGCAGTGCTAGAGATAGGAGGGATGCTCAAGAGACCCAGTACTTC. The chain combines TRBV20-1 with TRBJ2-5; D is perhaps TRBD2 (6 bases). The CDR3 totals 15 residues. CDR1 DFQATT and CDR2 SNEGSKA come from the germline V gene (reference sequence). Deletions cut 0 bases from V and 2 bases from J, with 13 bases between.

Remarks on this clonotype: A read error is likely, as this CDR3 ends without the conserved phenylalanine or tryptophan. This CDR3 reads CASSQRQQSYEQYL. Written as DNA, the CDR3 is TGCGCCAGCAGCCAGCGACAGCAATCCTACGAGCAGTACCTC. This sequence joins TRBV4-1 and TRBJ2-7; a weak D match, TRBD1 (5 bases). CDR1 is MGHRA, CDR2 YSYEKL, per germline. This CDR3 region has 14 residues. Trimming left V 3 bases short and J 1 base short, with 10 bases between.

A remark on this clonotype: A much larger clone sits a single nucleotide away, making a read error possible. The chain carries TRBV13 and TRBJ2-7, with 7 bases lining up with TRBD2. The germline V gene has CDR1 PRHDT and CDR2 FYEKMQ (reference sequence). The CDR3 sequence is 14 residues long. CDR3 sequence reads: CARSLGRGAYEQYF. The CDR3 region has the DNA TGTGCCCGCAGCTTAGGCCGGGGGGCCTACGAGCAGTACTTC.

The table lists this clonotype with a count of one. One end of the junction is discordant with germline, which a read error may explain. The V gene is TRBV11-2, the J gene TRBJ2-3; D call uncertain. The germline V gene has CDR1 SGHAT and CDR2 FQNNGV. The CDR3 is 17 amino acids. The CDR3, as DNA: TGCGCCAGCAGTCCCCCCGCGCCGCCGCCACCCCCAGCTACGCAGTATTTT. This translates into CASSPPAPPPPPATQYF.

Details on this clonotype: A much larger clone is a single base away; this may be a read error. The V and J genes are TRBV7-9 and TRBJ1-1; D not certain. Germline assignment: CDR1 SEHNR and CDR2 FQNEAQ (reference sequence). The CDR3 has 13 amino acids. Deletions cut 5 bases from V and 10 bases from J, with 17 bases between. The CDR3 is CASSPPAQFVAFF. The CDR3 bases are TGTGCCAGCAGCCCCCCCGCACAATTTGTAGCTTTCTTT. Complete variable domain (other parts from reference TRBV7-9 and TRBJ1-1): DTGVSQNPRHKITKRGQNVTFRCDPISEHNRLYWYRQTLGQGPEFLTYFQNEAQLEKSRLLSDRFSAERPKGSFSTLEIQRTEQGDSAMYLCASSPPAQFVAFFGQGTRLTVV.

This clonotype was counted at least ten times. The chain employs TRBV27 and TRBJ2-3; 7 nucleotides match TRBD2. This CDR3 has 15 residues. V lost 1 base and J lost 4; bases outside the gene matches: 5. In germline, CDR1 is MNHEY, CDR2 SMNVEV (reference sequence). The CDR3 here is CASSLWEGSADTQYF. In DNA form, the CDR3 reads TGTGCCAGCAGTTTATGGGAGGGGTCGGCAGATACGCAGTATTTT.

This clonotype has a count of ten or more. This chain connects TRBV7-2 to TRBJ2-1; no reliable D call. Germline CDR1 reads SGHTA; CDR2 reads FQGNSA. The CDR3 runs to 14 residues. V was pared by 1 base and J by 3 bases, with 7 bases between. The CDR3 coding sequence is TGTGCCAGCAGCTTAGAAGGCTACTACAATGAGCAGTTCTTC. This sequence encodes CASSLEGYYNEQFF.

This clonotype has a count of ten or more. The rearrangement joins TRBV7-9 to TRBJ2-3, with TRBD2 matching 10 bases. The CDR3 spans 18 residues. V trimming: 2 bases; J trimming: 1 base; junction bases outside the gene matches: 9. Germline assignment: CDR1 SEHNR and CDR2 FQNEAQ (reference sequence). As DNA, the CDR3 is TGTGCCAGCAGCTTACCTCTAGCGGGAGTCTTGGGCACAGATACGCAGTATTTT. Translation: CASSLPLAGVLGTDTQYF. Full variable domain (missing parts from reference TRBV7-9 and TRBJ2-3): DTGVSQNPRHKITKRGQNVTFRCDPISEHNRLYWYRQTLGQGPEFLTYFQNEAQLEKSRLLSDRFSAERPKGSFSTLEIQRTEQGDSAMYLCASSLPLAGVLGTDTQYFGPGTRLTVL.

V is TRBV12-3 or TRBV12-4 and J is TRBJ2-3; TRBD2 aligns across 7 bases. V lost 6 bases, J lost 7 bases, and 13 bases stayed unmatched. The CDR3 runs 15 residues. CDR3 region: CASSGRLAATHTQYF. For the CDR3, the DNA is TGTGCCAGCAGCGGCCGGCTAGCGGCAACACATACGCAGTATTTT.

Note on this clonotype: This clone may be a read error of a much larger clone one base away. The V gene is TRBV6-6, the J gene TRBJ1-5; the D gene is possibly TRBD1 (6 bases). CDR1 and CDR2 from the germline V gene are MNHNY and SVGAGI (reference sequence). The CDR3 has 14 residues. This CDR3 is CASSYSQGNQHQHF. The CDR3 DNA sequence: TGTGCCAGCAGTTATTCTCAGGGGAATCAGCACCAGCATTTT.

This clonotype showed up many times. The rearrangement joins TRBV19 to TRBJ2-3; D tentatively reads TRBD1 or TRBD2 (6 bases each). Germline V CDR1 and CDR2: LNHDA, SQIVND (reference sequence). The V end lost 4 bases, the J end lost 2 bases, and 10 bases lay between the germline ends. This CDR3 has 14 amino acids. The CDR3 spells CASSTGATTDTQYF. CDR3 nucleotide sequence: TGTGCCAGTAGTACGGGGGCGACCACAGATACGCAGTATTTT.

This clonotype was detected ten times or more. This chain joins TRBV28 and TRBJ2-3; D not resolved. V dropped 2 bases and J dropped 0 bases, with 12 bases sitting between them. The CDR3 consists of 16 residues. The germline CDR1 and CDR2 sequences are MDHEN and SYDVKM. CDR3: CASSLKARTSTDTQYF. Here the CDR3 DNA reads TGTGCCAGCAGTTTAAAGGCGCGGACGAGCACAGATACGCAGTATTTT.

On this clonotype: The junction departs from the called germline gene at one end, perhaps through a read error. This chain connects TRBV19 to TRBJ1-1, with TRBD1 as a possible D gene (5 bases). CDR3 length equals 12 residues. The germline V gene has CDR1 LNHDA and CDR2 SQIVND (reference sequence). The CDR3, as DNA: TGTGCCAGTAGTACGCGGACACCTGAAGCTCTCTTT. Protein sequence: CASSTRTPEALF.

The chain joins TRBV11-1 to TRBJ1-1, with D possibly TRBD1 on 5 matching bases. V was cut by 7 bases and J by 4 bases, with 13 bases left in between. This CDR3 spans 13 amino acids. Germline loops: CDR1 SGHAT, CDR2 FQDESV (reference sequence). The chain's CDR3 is CASTVTVTTEAFF. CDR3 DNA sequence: TGTGCCAGCACCGTGACAGTGACCACTGAAGCTTTCTTT.

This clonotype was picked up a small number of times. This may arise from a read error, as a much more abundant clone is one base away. CDR3 nucleotides: TGCAGCGTTGGACTAACGGAGTACGAGCAGTACTTC. Its translation is CSVGLTEYEQYF. This chain uses TRBV29-1 with TRBJ2-7; TRBD2 might be the D (5 bases). From germline, CDR1 is SQVTM and CDR2 ANQGSEA. Trimming took off 4 bases at V and 4 bases at J, with 11 bases between the two ends. This CDR3 is 12 amino acids long.

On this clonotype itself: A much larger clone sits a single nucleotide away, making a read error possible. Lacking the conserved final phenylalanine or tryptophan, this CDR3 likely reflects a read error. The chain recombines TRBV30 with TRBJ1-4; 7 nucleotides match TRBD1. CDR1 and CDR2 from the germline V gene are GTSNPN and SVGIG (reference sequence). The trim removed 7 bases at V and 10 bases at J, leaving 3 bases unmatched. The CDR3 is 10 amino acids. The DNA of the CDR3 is TGTGCCTACAGGGGCGGAAAACTGTTTTCT. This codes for CAYRGGKLFS.

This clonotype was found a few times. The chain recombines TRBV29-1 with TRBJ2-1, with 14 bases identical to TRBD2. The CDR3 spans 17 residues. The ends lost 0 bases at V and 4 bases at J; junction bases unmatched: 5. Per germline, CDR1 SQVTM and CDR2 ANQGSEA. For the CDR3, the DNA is TGCAGCGTTGAAGAAGGACTAGCGGGAGGTTTTTACAATGAGCAGTTCTTC. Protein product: CSVEEGLAGGFYNEQFF.

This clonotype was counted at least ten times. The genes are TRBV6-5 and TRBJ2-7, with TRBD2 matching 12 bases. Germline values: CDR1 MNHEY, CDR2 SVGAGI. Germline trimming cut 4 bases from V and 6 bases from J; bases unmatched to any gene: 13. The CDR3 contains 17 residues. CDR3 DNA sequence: TGTGCCAGCAGTTCGCTAGTCCTAGCGGGGGGGCAGGGCGAGCAGTACTTC. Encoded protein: CASSSLVLAGGQGEQYF.

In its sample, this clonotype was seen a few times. In DNA form, the CDR3 reads TGCGCCAGCAGCCAAGATAAAGGCACACTCTATGGCTACACCTTC. Translation: CASSQDKGTLYGYTF. V usage is TRBV4-1 and J usage is TRBJ1-2, with D hard to call. The CDR3 runs 15 residues. From germline, CDR1 is MGHRA and CDR2 YSYEKL. V was trimmed by 0 bases and J by 4 bases, leaving 12 bases between them.

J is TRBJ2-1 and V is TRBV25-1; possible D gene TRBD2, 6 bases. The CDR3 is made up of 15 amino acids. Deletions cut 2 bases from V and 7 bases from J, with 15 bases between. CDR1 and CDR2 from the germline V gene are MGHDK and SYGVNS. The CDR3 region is CASSEMLSGANEQFF. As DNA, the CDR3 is TGTGCCAGCAGTGAAATGCTTAGCGGAGCTAATGAGCAGTTCTTC.